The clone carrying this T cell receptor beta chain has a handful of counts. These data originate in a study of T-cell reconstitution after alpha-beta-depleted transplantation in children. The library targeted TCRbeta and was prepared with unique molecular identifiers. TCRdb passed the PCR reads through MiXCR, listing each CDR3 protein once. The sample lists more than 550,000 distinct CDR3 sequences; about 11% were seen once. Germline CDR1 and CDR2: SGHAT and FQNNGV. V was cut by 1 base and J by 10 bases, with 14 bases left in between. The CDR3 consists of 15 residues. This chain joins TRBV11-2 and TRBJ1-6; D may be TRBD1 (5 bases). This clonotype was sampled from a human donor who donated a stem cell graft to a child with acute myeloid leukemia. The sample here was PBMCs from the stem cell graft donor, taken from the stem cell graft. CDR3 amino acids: CASSLVWDRDSPLHF. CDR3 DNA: TGTGCCAGCAGCTTAGTTTGGGATCGGGACTCACCCCTCCACTTT.